This is a list of T cell receptor beta chains from one sample in a study of cytomegalovirus exposure and HLA in healthy donors. The data were produced by immunoSEQ multiplex PCR, yet TCRdb's version contains in-frame clones alone and is incomplete. The sample carries around 200,000 clones, about 75% recorded once. The sample comprised PBMCs. The receptors stem from a male donor in good health and CMV-seronegative. Each CDR3 is given with its conserved first and last residue. A D gene is named only where the DNA matches it firmly. Only some rows state a clone size, as once, few, many or a class for expanded clones.

CDR3 protein | CDR3 DNA | J gene | V gene | clone size | D gene
CASSLEVFITNYGYTF | TGTGCCAGCAGTTTAGAGGTATTCATAACTAACTATGGCTACACCTTC | TRBJ1-2 | TRBV28 | NA | NA
CASLFADRDYGYTF | TGTGCCAGCTTGTTTGCGGACAGGGACTATGGCTACACCTTC | TRBJ1-2 | TRBV28 | NA | TRBD1
CASSPGTDSSYNEQFF | TGTGCCAGCAGCCCGGGGACTGATAGCTCCTACAATGAGCAGTTCTTC | TRBJ2-1 | TRBV4-2 | NA | NA
CASSSRGFDTEGNQPQHF | TGTGCCAGCAGCTCAAGGGGGTTTGATACGGAAGGCAATCAGCCCCAGCATTTT | TRBJ1-5 | TRBV7-9 | NA | NA
CASSLVGWGQGGNEQFF | TGTGCCAGCAGCTTAGTAGGGTGGGGACAGGGAGGCAATGAGCAGTTCTTC | TRBJ2-1 | TRBV7-2 | NA | TRBD1
CATSSSSGQETQYF | TGTGCCACCAGCAGCTCTAGCGGACAAGAGACCCAGTACTTC | TRBJ2-5 | TRBV15 | few | TRBD2
CASSVVRDRESSSYNEQFF | TGTGCCAGCAGCGTAGTTCGGGACAGGGAGTCTAGCTCCTACAATGAGCAGTTCTTC | TRBJ2-1 | TRBV9 | NA | TRBD1
CASSFPSEEEKLFF | TGTGCCAGCAGCTTCCCCTCAGAAGAAGAAAAACTGTTTTTT | TRBJ1-4 | TRBV5-6 | NA | NA
CASSLGGGQETQYF | TGTGCCAGCAGCCTCGGGGGTGGACAAGAGACCCAGTACTTC | TRBJ2-5 | TRBV27 | NA | NA
CASSLAGQGANEQYF | TGTGCCAGCAGCTTAGCGGGCCAGGGGGCGAACGAGCAGTACTTC | TRBJ2-7 | TRBV7-9 | NA | TRBD1
CASSQWATSYEQYF | TGCGCCAGCAGCCAATGGGCCACTTCCTACGAGCAGTACTTC | TRBJ2-7 | TRBV4-1 | NA | NA
CACQPGTMNTEAFF | TGTGCCTGTCAACCCGGGACAATGAACACTGAAGCTTTCTTT | TRBJ1-1 | TRBV5-4 | NA | NA
CASRGGTANTGELFF | TGTGCCAGCAGGGGTGGGACAGCGAACACCGGGGAGCTGTTTTTT | TRBJ2-2 | TRBV7-9 | NA | TRBD1
CASSLPGGRQETQYF | TGTGCCAGCAGTTTACCAGGGGGCAGGCAAGAGACCCAGTACTTC | TRBJ2-5 | TRBV28 | NA | TRBD1
CASSLDRNYEQYF | TGCGCCAGCAGCTTGGACAGAAATTACGAGCAGTACTTC | TRBJ2-7 | TRBV5-1 | once | NA
CASSLTRNTGELFF | TGTGCCAGCAGCTTAACGAGAAACACCGGGGAGCTGTTTTTT | TRBJ2-2 | TRBV7-2 | NA | NA
CASTNIQENTEAFF | TGTGCCAGCACCAACATACAGGAGAACACTGAAGCTTTCTTT | TRBJ1-1 | TRBV4-2 | NA | NA
CASSLDQGLARYEQYF | TGTGCCAGCAGCTTAGATCAGGGACTAGCTCGGTACGAGCAGTACTTC | TRBJ2-7 | TRBV11-2 | few | TRBD2
CASGRGAGGEETQYF | TGTGCCAGCGGCCGAGGGGCGGGAGGGGAAGAGACCCAGTACTTC | TRBJ2-5 | TRBV7-2 | NA | TRBD2
CASTFGEGTTEAFF | TGTGCCAGTACCTTCGGGGAGGGGACCACTGAAGCTTTCTTT | TRBJ1-1 | TRBV19 | NA | NA
CASSVGGHQSYEQYF | TGTGCCAGCAGCGTAGGGGGACACCAGTCCTACGAGCAGTACTTC | TRBJ2-7 | TRBV9 | NA | NA
CATRVSYEQYF | TGTGCCACCCGAGTTTCCTACGAGCAGTACTTC | TRBJ2-7 | TRBV30 | NA | NA
CSAGQGANVLTF | TGCAGCGCTGGACAGGGGGCCAACGTCCTGACTTTC | TRBJ2-6 | TRBV29-1 | once | NA
CATSRDKASGRIFGFEQFF | TGTGCCACCAGCAGAGATAAGGCTAGCGGGAGAATATTTGGCTTTGAGCAGTTCTTC | TRBJ2-1 | TRBV15 | NA | TRBD2
CASSTSRGEQYF | TGTGCCAGTAGTACAAGTCGCGGCGAGCAGTACTTC | TRBJ2-7 | TRBV19 | NA | NA
CASSLPSQGPEAFF | TGCGCCAGCAGCCTCCCCTCACAGGGCCCTGAAGCTTTCTTT | TRBJ1-1 | TRBV4-1 | NA | NA
CSVRGGPYEQYF | TGCAGCGTACGGGGGGGACCCTACGAGCAGTACTTC | TRBJ2-7 | TRBV29-1 | NA | TRBD2
CASSLLGQGSTDTQYF | TGTGCCAGCAGTTTATTGGGCCAGGGGAGCACAGATACGCAGTATTTT | TRBJ2-3 | TRBV28 | NA | NA
CASSYYSSTDTQYF | TGTGCCAGCAGTTATTACAGCAGCACAGATACGCAGTATTTT | TRBJ2-3 | TRBV6-5 | NA | NA
CASSGTASLYGYTF | TGTGCCAGCAGCGGGACAGCTTCTTTATATGGCTACACCTTC | TRBJ1-2 | TRBV6-5 | NA | TRBD1
CASSHRGHLPEAFF | TGCGCCAGCAGTCATCGCGGACACCTTCCTGAAGCTTTCTTT | TRBJ1-1 | TRBV23-1 | NA | NA
CASSTGQGADQPQHF | TGCGCCAGCAGCACCGGGCAGGGGGCTGATCAGCCCCAGCATTTT | TRBJ1-5 | TRBV5-1 | NA | TRBD1
CASSQRFVNSVGDYGYTF | TGTGCCAGCAGCCAACGATTCGTTAACAGCGTAGGGGACTATGGCTACACCTTC | TRBJ1-2 | TRBV14 | NA | NA
CASTQVGDSPLHF | TGTGCGAGTACCCAGGTAGGGGATTCACCCCTCCACTTT | TRBJ1-6 | TRBV19 | NA | NA
CASSPLWGVETQYF | TGTGCCAGCAGCCCCCTGTGGGGAGTTGAGACCCAGTACTTC | TRBJ2-5 | TRBV7-9 | once | NA
CASSPEGWETQYF | TGCGCCAGCAGCCCCGAGGGCTGGGAGACCCAGTACTTC | TRBJ2-5 | TRBV4-3 | NA | NA
CASSTGQGASGTEAFF | TGTGCCAGTAGCACGGGACAGGGGGCGTCGGGTACTGAAGCTTTCTTT | TRBJ1-1 | TRBV19 | NA | TRBD1
CASSARDRSYEQYF | TGTGCCAGCAGCGCCCGTGACAGATCCTACGAGCAGTACTTC | TRBJ2-7 | TRBV9 | NA | NA
CASSLRLAVQETQYF | TGTGCCAGCAGTTTACGACTAGCGGTTCAAGAGACCCAGTACTTC | TRBJ2-5 | TRBV28 | NA | TRBD2
CASSLEGIREPNQPQHF | TGTGCCAGCAGCTTAGAGGGTATCAGGGAACCCAATCAGCCCCAGCATTTT | TRBJ1-5 | TRBV7-7 | NA | NA
CASSRDRERPNEKLFF | TGTGCCAGCAGCCGGGACAGGGAACGACCTAATGAAAAACTGTTTTTT | TRBJ1-4 | TRBV28 | NA | TRBD1
CSVTRQGAGDTQYF | TGCAGCGTGACGAGACAGGGGGCGGGAGATACGCAGTATTTT | TRBJ2-3 | TRBV29-1 | once | TRBD1
CASSDGTSYNEQFF | TGTGCCAGCAGTGACGGGACTAGCTACAATGAGCAGTTCTTC | TRBJ2-1 | TRBV6-4 | few | TRBD2
CAISDGTGASPLHF | TGTGCCATCAGTGACGGGACAGGGGCTTCACCCCTCCACTTT | TRBJ1-6 | TRBV10-3 | few | TRBD1
CASSLVNYEQYF | TGTGCCAGCAGCTTAGTCAACTACGAGCAGTACTTC | TRBJ2-7 | TRBV7-2 | NA | NA
CASSQAPQRPGGEQYF | TGCGCCAGCAGCCAAGCTCCCCAGCGCCCGGGCGGGGAGCAGTACTTC | TRBJ2-7 | TRBV4-1 | NA | NA
CASMRGQGEKLFF | TGTGCCAGCATGAGAGGACAGGGGGAAAAACTGTTTTTT | TRBJ1-4 | TRBV2 | once | TRBD1
CASRSTGGSQPQHF | TGTGCCAGCAGGTCCACAGGGGGCAGTCAGCCCCAGCATTTT | TRBJ1-5 | TRBV7-2 | NA | TRBD1
CASSLGQGGPYNEQFF | TGTGCCAGCAGCCTGGGACAGGGGGGACCCTACAATGAGCAGTTCTTC | TRBJ2-1 | TRBV2 | few | TRBD1
CAWSVEVSLAGVGNEQFF | TGTGCCTGGAGTGTAGAGGTTAGTCTAGCGGGAGTTGGCAATGAGCAGTTCTTC | TRBJ2-1 | TRBV30 | NA | TRBD2
CASSDGGANEKLFF | TGTGCCAGCAGTGATGGGGGGGCTAATGAAAAACTGTTTTTT | TRBJ1-4 | TRBV6-6 | NA | NA
CASSRLADTDTQYF | TGTGCCAGCTCACGACTAGCGGACACAGATACGCAGTATTTT | TRBJ2-3 | TRBV18 | NA | TRBD2
CASSFGLAVNEQFF | TGTGCCAGCAGCTTCGGACTAGCGGTCAATGAGCAGTTCTTC | TRBJ2-1 | TRBV7-6 | few | TRBD2
CSTTSGRGTDTQYF | TGCAGCACCACTAGCGGGAGGGGCACAGATACGCAGTATTTT | TRBJ2-3 | TRBV29-1 | NA | TRBD2
CATLAGGYNEQFF | TGTGCCACTCTAGCGGGGGGGTACAATGAGCAGTTCTTC | TRBJ2-1 | TRBV10-3 | NA | TRBD2
CVSSYSRTGNTEAFF | TGTGTCAGCAGTTACTCGCGGACAGGGAACACTGAAGCTTTCTTT | TRBJ1-1 | TRBV6-6 | NA | TRBD1
CASRGLGAGGRYNEQFF | TGTGCCAGCAGGGGCCTCGGAGCGGGAGGGCGGTACAATGAGCAGTTCTTC | TRBJ2-1 | TRBV27 | NA | TRBD2
CSVSLAGYNEQFF | TGCAGCGTTTCTTTAGCGGGGTACAATGAGCAGTTCTTC | TRBJ2-1 | TRBV29-1 | NA | TRBD2